Sequencing of this TCR beta chain was carried out in a study of T cells in Graves' hyperthyroidism and ophthalmopathy. Regarding the study as a whole: From stable hyperthyroidism, ophthalmopathy was set apart by a 13 V-J model. Most clonotypes expanded in thyroid above 0.001 were likewise present in blood.

For this clonotype: Its cognate antigen is unknown. Germline and junction disagree at one end, which may indicate a read error.

Amplified TCR beta CDR3 regions came from RNA transcripts. First-round RT-PCR of the TCR CDR3 relied on the HTBI primer set. TCRdb re-called the multiplex PCR reads through MiXCR, storing one row per CDR3 protein. The repertoire holds about 110,000 distinct CDR3 sequences, with about 17% as singletons. It was uncontrolled infection, other autoimmune disease, pregnancy or lactation that excluded patients. Diagnosis relied on clinical symptoms, serum thyroxine and TRAb, thyroid ultrasound and orbital computed tomography. This TCR was recovered from a woman aged 50 to 60 with Graves' hyperthyroidism. Sequencing was performed on blood.

This CDR3 is CASRLITSTDTQYF. The DNA of the CDR3 is TGTGCCAGCCGCTTGATCACTAGCACAGATACGCAGTATTTT. The chain combines TRBV13 with TRBJ2-3; D gene unclear. CDR1 and CDR2 from the germline V gene are PRHDT and FYEKMQ (reference sequence). The CDR3 has 14 amino acids.